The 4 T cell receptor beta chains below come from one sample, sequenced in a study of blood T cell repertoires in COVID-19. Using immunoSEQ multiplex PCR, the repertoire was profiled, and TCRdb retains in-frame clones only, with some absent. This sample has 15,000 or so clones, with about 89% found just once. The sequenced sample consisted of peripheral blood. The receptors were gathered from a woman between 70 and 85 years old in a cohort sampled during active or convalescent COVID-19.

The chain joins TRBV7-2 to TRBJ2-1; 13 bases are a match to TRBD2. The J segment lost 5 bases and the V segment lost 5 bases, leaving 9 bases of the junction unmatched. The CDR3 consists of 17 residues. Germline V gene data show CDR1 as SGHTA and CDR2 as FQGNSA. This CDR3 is CASSPLKGLAGHNEQFF. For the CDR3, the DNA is TGTGCCAGCAGCCCGCTAAAGGGACTAGCGGGGCACAATGAGCAGTTCTTC.

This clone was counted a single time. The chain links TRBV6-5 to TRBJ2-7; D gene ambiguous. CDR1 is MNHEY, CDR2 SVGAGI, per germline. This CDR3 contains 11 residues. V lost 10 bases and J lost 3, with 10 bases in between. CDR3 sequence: CATHYNYEQYF. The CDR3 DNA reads TGTGCCACACATTATAACTACGAGCAGTACTTC.

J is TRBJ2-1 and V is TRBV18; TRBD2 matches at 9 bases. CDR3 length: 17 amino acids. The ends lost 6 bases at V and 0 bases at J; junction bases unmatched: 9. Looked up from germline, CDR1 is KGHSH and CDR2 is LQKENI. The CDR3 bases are TGTGCCAGCTCCCCAAGACTAGCGGCCACCTCCTACAATGAGCAGTTCTTC. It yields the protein CASSPRLAATSYNEQFF.

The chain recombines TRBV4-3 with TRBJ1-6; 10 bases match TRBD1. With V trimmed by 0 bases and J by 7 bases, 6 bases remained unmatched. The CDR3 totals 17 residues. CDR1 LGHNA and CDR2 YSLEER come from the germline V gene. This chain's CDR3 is CASSQEPGQGRNSPLHF. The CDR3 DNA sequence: TGCGCCAGCAGCCAAGAACCGGGACAGGGGAGAAATTCACCCCTCCACTTT.